A single sample is the source of the 13 T cell receptor beta chains below, sequenced in a study of blood T cell repertoires in COVID-19. Using immunoSEQ multiplex PCR, the repertoire was profiled, and TCRdb retains in-frame clones only, with some absent. This sample has a few hundred thousand clones, with 75% to 85% found just once. Sequencing used PBMCs or T cells enriched from blood (not recorded which). These receptors were taken from a man aged 35 to 55 who had recovered from COVID-19.

The rearrangement uses TRBV5-4 and TRBJ2-7; 8 bases line up with TRBD2. V was clipped by 0 bases and J by 2 bases; unmatched bases: 7. The CDR3 loop spans 16 amino acids. In germline, CDR1 is SGHNT, CDR2 YYREEE (reference sequence). The DNA for the CDR3 is TGTGCCAGCAGCTTGGTGAGAGCGGGGGCCGCCTACGAGCAGTACTTC. It translates to CASSLVRAGAAYEQYF.

The chain combines TRBV7-9 with TRBJ1-2, with TRBD1 as a possible D gene (5 bases). Germline CDR1 is SEHNR and CDR2 is FQNEAQ (reference sequence). This CDR3 region has 14 residues. V was pared by 4 bases and J by 10 bases, with 19 bases between. The CDR3 nucleotides read TGTGCCAGCAGCTCCGCTGGACAAGTCCCTTCCTACACCTTC. Translation gives CASSSAGQVPSYTF. Full variable domain (rest looked up from reference TRBV7-9 and TRBJ1-2): DTGVSQNPRHKITKRGQNVTFRCDPISEHNRLYWYRQTLGQGPEFLTYFQNEAQLEKSRLLSDRFSAERPKGSFSTLEIQRTEQGDSAMYLCASSSAGQVPSYTFGSGTRLTVV.

This clone showed up just a few times. This sequence joins TRBV3-1 (or the pseudogene TRBV3-2) and TRBJ1-6; no firm D call. The germline V gene has CDR1 LGHDT and CDR2 YNNKEL (reference sequence). V lost 6 bases to trimming and J lost 6 bases, with 12 bases between them. This CDR3 has 14 residues. In nucleotides, the CDR3 is TGTGCCAGCAGACCCTCCGGAGCTAATTCACCCCTCCACTTT. It codes for CASRPSGANSPLHF.

Only one count was recorded for this clone. CDR3 nucleotide sequence: TGTGCCAGCAGCTTAGTGGTGGGGGGAGCCACAGATACGCAGTATTTT. Its protein product is CASSLVVGGATDTQYF. The genes are TRBV7-2 and TRBJ2-3; a weak D match, TRBD2 (6 bases). There are 16 residues in the CDR3. V was clipped by 1 base and J by 2 bases, with 13 bases between them. Germline loops: CDR1 SGHTA, CDR2 FQGNSA.

This clone was counted between two and nine times. The V call is TRBV10-3, the J call TRBJ1-6; perhaps TRBD1 as D (5 bases). Trimming left V 0 bases short and J 11 bases short, with 14 bases between. Germline V CDR1 and CDR2: ENHRY, SYGVKD. CDR3 size: 15 residues. CDR3 DNA: TGTGCCATCAGTGAGTCCGGACCGCGGGGCCCACCCCTCCACTTT. Translated: CAISESGPRGPPLHF.

V is TRBV29-1 and J is TRBJ2-1; D gene ambiguous. The CDR3 runs 13 residues. CDR1 and CDR2 from the germline V gene are SQVTM and ANQGSEA. Trimming shortened V by 6 bases and J by 7 bases, and 16 bases separated the two germline ends. The CDR3 protein is CSVVTELWNEQFF. The CDR3, as DNA: TGCAGCGTCGTAACCGAGTTGTGGAATGAGCAGTTCTTC.

The chain carries TRBV27 and TRBJ2-2; 7 bases map to TRBD2. Germline V lookup: CDR1 MNHEY, CDR2 SMNVEV (reference sequence). This CDR3 spans 15 amino acids. J gave up 2 bases and V 4 bases, and 4 bases lay outside the gene matches. The DNA for the CDR3 is TGTGCCAGCAGTTATGGGACTATTAACACCGGGGAGCTGTTTTTT. Translation gives CASSYGTINTGELFF.

This chain connects TRBV4-2 to TRBJ2-6; D is perhaps TRBD1 (5 bases). This CDR3 is built from 16 residues. Germline assignment: CDR1 LGHNA and CDR2 YNFKEQ. V was trimmed by 6 bases and J by 3 bases, leaving 15 bases between them. CDR3 protein: CASSPSQGSGANVLTF. The CDR3 DNA reads TGTGCCAGCAGTCCGTCTCAGGGTAGTGGGGCCAACGTCCTGACTTTC.

The chain recombines TRBV23-1 with TRBJ1-2; TRBD1 agrees at 7 bases. TRBV23-1 is filed as an ORF, its function uncertain. With 3 bases clipped from V and 2 bases from J, the junction kept 12 bases outside the gene matches. This CDR3 region has 17 residues. The CDR3 reads CASSHHWTGLLNYGYTF. CDR3 DNA sequence: TGCGCCAGCAGTCATCATTGGACAGGCCTACTGAACTATGGCTACACCTTC.

The chain is built from TRBV12-3 or TRBV12-4 and TRBJ1-2; tentative D call: TRBD1 (5 bases). V was pared by 6 bases and J by 4 bases, with 12 bases between. This CDR3 has 13 amino acids. DNA for the CDR3: TGTGCCAGCAGCAAGGGGCAGAGCTATGGCTACACCTTC. It translates to CASSKGQSYGYTF.

Here the CDR3 reads CASSHDRGLYNEQFF. In DNA, the CDR3 is TGTGCCAGCAGCCACGACAGGGGGCTCTACAATGAGCAGTTCTTC. The chain is built from TRBV6-5 and TRBJ2-1; 10 bases align to TRBD1. Germline V gene lookup returns CDR1 MNHEY and CDR2 SVGAGI. This CDR3 contains 15 residues. The V gene end was trimmed by 6 bases and the J gene end by 3 bases; junction bases not matched to a gene: 5.

This clone was recorded once. This chain uses TRBV15 with TRBJ1-4, with D perhaps matching TRBD1 (5 bases). Trimming cost V 1 base and J 4 bases, with 16 bases left between them. The CDR3 extends over 17 amino acids. Germline V gene data show CDR1 as LNHNV and CDR2 as YYDKDF (reference sequence). CDR3 nucleotide sequence: TGTGCCACCAGCAGAGTAGGAGGGGCTTTGGTTAATGAAAAACTGTTTTTT. It encodes CATSRVGGALVNEKLFF. Using reference TRBV15 and TRBJ1-4 for the parts outside the CDR3, the full variable domain is DAMVIQNPRYQVTQFGKPVTLSCSQTLNHNVMYWYQQKSSQAPKLLFHYYDKDFNNEADTPDNFQSRRPNTSFCFLDIRSPGLGDTAMYLCATSRVGGALVNEKLFFGSGTQLSVL.

The chain has TRBV7-9 and TRBJ2-3; 11 nucleotides align to TRBD1. Germline assignment: CDR1 SEHNR and CDR2 FQNEAQ (reference sequence). V gave up 5 bases and J gave up 4 bases; unmatched junction bases: 5. The CDR3 consists of 15 residues. DNA for the CDR3: TGTGCCAGCAGCCCACCGGGACAGGGGGCAGATACGCAGTATTTT. This encodes CASSPPGQGADTQYF. The variable domain in full, completed from reference TRBV7-9 and TRBJ2-3, reads DTGVSQNPRHKITKRGQNVTFRCDPISEHNRLYWYRQTLGQGPEFLTYFQNEAQLEKSRLLSDRFSAERPKGSFSTLEIQRTEQGDSAMYLCASSPPGQGADTQYFGPGTRLTVL.